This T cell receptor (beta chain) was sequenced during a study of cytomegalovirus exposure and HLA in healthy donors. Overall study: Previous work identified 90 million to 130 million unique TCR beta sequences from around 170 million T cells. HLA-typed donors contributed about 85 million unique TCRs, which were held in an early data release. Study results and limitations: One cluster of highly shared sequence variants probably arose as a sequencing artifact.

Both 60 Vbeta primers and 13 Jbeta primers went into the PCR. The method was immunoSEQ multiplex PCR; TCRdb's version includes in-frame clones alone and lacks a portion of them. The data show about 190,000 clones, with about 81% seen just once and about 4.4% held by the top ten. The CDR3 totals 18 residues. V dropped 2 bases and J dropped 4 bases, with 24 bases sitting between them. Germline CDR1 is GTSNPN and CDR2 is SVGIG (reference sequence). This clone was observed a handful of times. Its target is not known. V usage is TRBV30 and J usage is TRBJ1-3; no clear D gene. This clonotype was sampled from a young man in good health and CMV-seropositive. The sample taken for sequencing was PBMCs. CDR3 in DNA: TGTGCCTGGAGTCCCACTCCTCCCCGACTAAAATTCGGAAACACCATATATTTT. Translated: CAWSPTPPRLKFGNTIYF. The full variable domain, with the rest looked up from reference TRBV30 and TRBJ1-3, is SQTIHQWPATLVQPVGSPLSLECTVEGTSNPNLYWYRQAAGRGLQLLFYSVGIGQISSEVPQNLSASRPQDRQFILSSKKLLLSDSGFYLCAWSPTPPRLKFGNTIYFGEGSWLTVV.